These 31 T cell receptor beta chains were all obtained from the same sample, sequenced in a study of blood T cells in healthy people across ages. Using a J-beta primer mix together with a sample-barcoded 5' primer, a second PCR was run for roughly 6 to 11 cycles. TCRdb redid the calling of the 5' RACE reads with MiXCR, one entry per CDR3 protein. The sample consists of fewer than 1,000,000 distinct CDR3 sequences, around two fifths of them appearing once. The sample comprised blood. These receptors all stem from a man in his 60s in good health.

This clonotype was observed a handful of times. The chain employs TRBV12-3 or TRBV12-4 and TRBJ2-5; D gene ambiguous. The CDR3 is 15 residues long. V was pared by 1 base and J by 7 bases, with 16 bases between. The CDR3 DNA reads TGTGCCAGCAGTTTAGAGGGAAAGGGCAAAGGGACCCAGTACTTC. It specifies CASSLEGKGKGTQYF.

This clonotype showed up just a few times. DNA of the CDR3: TGTGCCAGCAGTGAAAGGGGGGCGAAGGCAGATACGCAGTATTTT. As protein: CASSERGAKADTQYF. The chain carries TRBV6-1 and TRBJ2-3; possibly TRBD1 or TRBD2 for D (6 bases each). This CDR3 spans 15 amino acids. Trimming cost V 2 bases and J 4 bases, with 13 bases left between them. The germline V gene encodes CDR1 MNHNS and CDR2 SASEGT.

The chain uses TRBV12-3 or TRBV12-4 and TRBJ2-1; TRBD1 is a possible D gene (5 bases). The CDR3 is 16 amino acids. V shed 5 bases and J shed 2 bases, with 16 bases lying between them. The CDR3 DNA is TGTGCCAGCAGTGGCAGCGTGGGGCCTGCCTACAATGAGCAGTTCTTC. Its protein product is CASSGSVGPAYNEQFF.

This clonotype was seen only a few times. The chain combines TRBV6-1 with TRBJ1-6, with unresolved D. CDR3 length: 13 amino acids. Looked up from germline, CDR1 is MNHNS and CDR2 is SASEGT. Trimming stripped 2 bases from V and 6 bases from J, with 5 bases between. The CDR3 nucleotides are TGTGCCAGCAGTGAACAGAGTAATTCACCCCTCCACTTT. Protein: CASSEQSNSPLHF.

There are a few counts of this clonotype. The chain combines TRBV9 with TRBJ1-2, with 7 bases fitting TRBD1. The length of the CDR3 is 13 residues. Germline V CDR1 and CDR2: SGDLS, YYNGEE. J was trimmed by 6 bases and V by 3 bases; bases with no gene match: 5. In DNA, the CDR3 is TGTGCCAGCAGCGCCGGGACAGCAAATGGCTACACCTTC. It is translated as CASSAGTANGYTF.

This chain links TRBV4-3 with TRBJ2-7; tentative D call: TRBD1 (7 bases). The V end lost 0 bases, the J end lost 4 bases, and 13 bases lay between the germline ends. Germline loops: CDR1 LGHNA, CDR2 YSLEER. There are 15 residues in the CDR3. The CDR3 DNA is TGCGCCAGCAGCCAAGAAGGGGCGGGACAGTACGAGCAGTACTTC. Translation: CASSQEGAGQYEQYF.

The CDR3 DNA is TGTGCCAGCAGTCCCCGACAGGGACTGGACACTGAAGCTTTCTTT. Translated, it gives CASSPRQGLDTEAFF. V gene TRBV27 combines with J gene TRBJ1-1; 7 bases match TRBD1. After removal of 5 bases from V and 3 bases from J, the junction contained 9 bases not matched to a gene. Per the germline V gene, CDR1 is MNHEY and CDR2 is SMNVEV (reference sequence). The CDR3 consists of 15 residues.

Worth noting for this clonotype: Compared with germline, one end of the junction differs, possibly owing to a read error. The chain links TRBV7-9 to TRBJ1-2; D is perhaps TRBD1 (6 bases). The CDR3 is 15 residues long. CDR1 SEHNR and CDR2 FQNEAQ come from the germline V gene (reference sequence). In DNA, the CDR3 is TGTGCCAGTAGCTTAGAGGACAGTTCTTACTATGGCTACACCTTC. Translated, it gives CASSLEDSSYYGYTF.

This clonotype has a count of ten or more. This chain joins TRBV5-1 and TRBJ2-7; 8 bases match TRBD1. This CDR3 region has 14 residues. Per germline, CDR1 SGHRS and CDR2 YFSETQ. V shed 3 bases and J 2 bases; nucleotides not matched to a gene: 4. As DNA, the CDR3 is TGCGCCAGCAGCTGGGGGACAGGAACCTACGAGCAGTACTTC. Encoded protein: CASSWGTGTYEQYF.

The chain has TRBV21-1 and TRBJ2-4; the DNA was not compared with TRBD1, the D call given in the table. TRBV21-1 is given as a pseudogene. CDR3 length: 16 residues. The CDR3 DNA is TGTGCCAGCAGCGCCGGGGGTAGGACCGTAATGGACATTCAGTACTTC. Protein sequence: CASSAGGRTVMDIQYF.

On this clonotype: A much larger clone lies a single base off, so this may be a read error. CDR3: CSVLASVSYNEQYF. The CDR3 nucleotides are TGCAGCGTTTTAGCCAGTGTATCCTACAATGAGCAGTACTTC. The chain employs TRBV29-1 and TRBJ2-1; D call uncertain. The J call may be in error: the DNA end matches TRBJ2-7 better. Germline lookup yields CDR1 SQVTM and CDR2 ANQGSEA. This CDR3 has 14 amino acids.

This clonotype was detected once. V is TRBV30 and J is TRBJ2-7; D unclear. This CDR3 has 12 amino acids. Between the trimmed V and J ends, which lost 0 bases and 6 bases, there was a span of 9 bases. CDR1 is GTSNPN, CDR2 SVGIG, per germline (reference sequence). This CDR3 is CAWSVSWAEQYF. The CDR3 bases are TGTGCCTGGAGTGTATCGTGGGCCGAGCAGTACTTC.

This rearrangement joins TRBV6-2 or TRBV6-3 to TRBJ2-7, with 7 nucleotides matching TRBD2. Matching the DNA end better, TRBJ2-5 makes the J call doubtful. The length of the CDR3 is 17 residues. The germline V gene encodes CDR1 MNHEY and CDR2 SVGEGT. The CDR3 DNA sequence: TGTGCCAGCAGAGACGGATACGCTGCCGGGGGGAGGGAGACCCAGTACTTC. Translated: CASRDGYAAGGRETQYF.

The rearrangement uses TRBV7-9 and TRBJ1-2, with a weak D call TRBD1 (6 bases). V was clipped by 5 bases and J by 3 bases, with 22 bases between them. The germline V gene has CDR1 SEHNR and CDR2 FQNEAQ (reference sequence). The CDR3 runs to 17 residues. In nucleotides, the CDR3 is TGTGCCAGCAGCCCGACTACAGGGACAAGAAGAGACTATGGCTACACCTTC. Translating it yields CASSPTTGTRRDYGYTF. The full variable domain, rest sourced from reference TRBV7-9 and TRBJ1-2, is DTGVSQNPRHKITKRGQNVTFRCDPISEHNRLYWYRQTLGQGPEFLTYFQNEAQLEKSRLLSDRFSAERPKGSFSTLEIQRTEQGDSAMYLCASSPTTGTRRDYGYTFGSGTRLTVV.

The V call is TRBV7-2, the J call TRBJ2-5; D not resolved. V lost 1 base and J 5 bases, leaving 14 bases between the germline ends. The CDR3 runs to 15 residues. From germline, CDR1 is SGHTA and CDR2 FQGNSA. This CDR3 reads CASSLGALEMETQYF. The CDR3 DNA reads as TGTGCCAGCAGCTTAGGGGCGCTAGAAATGGAGACCCAGTACTTC.

The J gene is TRBJ1-4, the V gene TRBV12-3 or TRBV12-4; no clear D gene. The CDR3 length is 16 residues. V was cut by 1 base and J by 6 bases, with 15 bases left in between. CDR3 amino acids: CASSLVPNIPDEKLFF. In nucleotides, the CDR3 is TGTGCCAGCAGTTTAGTACCCAATATTCCAGATGAAAAACTGTTTTTT.

The chain combines TRBV20-1 with TRBJ2-5; D may be TRBD1 (6 bases). The germline CDR1 and CDR2 sequences are DFQATT and SNEGSKA (reference sequence). This CDR3 region has 14 residues. V dropped 4 bases and J dropped 2 bases, with 14 bases sitting between them. The CDR3 DNA follows: TGCAGTGCTACCCCCCGGACAGTACAAGAGACCCAGTACTTC. Translating gives CSATPRTVQETQYF.

The chain links TRBV7-2 to TRBJ2-3; D gene unclear. Trimming removed 5 bases from V and 6 bases from J, with 12 bases in between. Germline V lookup: CDR1 SGHTA, CDR2 FQGNSA. The CDR3 runs to 13 residues. This CDR3 is CASSPQTRDTQYF. CDR3 nucleotide sequence: TGTGCCAGCAGCCCCCAGACTCGGGATACGCAGTATTTT.

This clonotype occurred a few times. The genes are TRBV6-5 and TRBJ2-7, with D perhaps matching TRBD1 (6 bases). Germline CDR1 is MNHEY and CDR2 is SVGAGI. Trimming removed 10 bases from V and 4 bases from J, with 23 bases in between. This CDR3 has 15 amino acids. CDR3 nucleotides: TGTGCCACAAGTGCAACCGGACAGTCGGCTTACGAGCAGTACTTC. This sequence encodes CATSATGQSAYEQYF.

The chain combines TRBV7-2 with TRBJ2-7; D may be TRBD2 (5 bases). Trimming removed 1 base at V and 0 bases at J, with 16 bases between. The CDR3 runs 17 residues. Germline CDR1 and CDR2: SGHTA and FQGNSA. The CDR3 is CASSLVGGGSPSYEQYF. DNA of the CDR3: TGTGCCAGCAGCTTAGTCGGCGGAGGTAGCCCCTCCTACGAGCAGTACTTC.

This clonotype was seen many times. This sequence joins TRBV4-3 and TRBJ2-1; a possible D gene is TRBD2 (7 bases). The V gene's germline CDR1 is LGHNA and CDR2 YSLEER. Deletions cut 1 base from V and 3 bases from J, with 13 bases between. CDR3 length: 16 amino acids. The CDR3 protein is CASSQAGGGYYNEQFF. DNA of the CDR3: TGCGCCAGCAGCCAAGCGGGCGGGGGCTACTACAATGAGCAGTTCTTC.

A note on this clonotype: This may arise from a read error, as a much more abundant clone is one base away. This sequence joins TRBV20-1 and TRBJ2-1; unclear D gene. Trimming pared 0 bases from V and 8 bases from J, leaving 17 bases between. Germline CDR1 reads DFQATT; CDR2 reads SNEGSKA (reference sequence). The CDR3 runs to 15 residues. CDR3 nucleotides: TGCAGTGCTAGAGAGGTGGTAGCCCCTGGCGATGAGCAGTTCTTC. Protein: CSAREVVAPGDEQFF.

The gene calls are TRBV7-9 and TRBJ1-2, with D unclear. V gave up 5 bases and J gave up 6 bases, with 13 bases separating them. The CDR3 covers 13 residues. Germline V gene data show CDR1 as SEHNR and CDR2 as FQNEAQ (reference sequence). DNA for the CDR3: TGTGCCAGCAGCCCGCCCATCTTTGATGGCTACACCTTC. Amino acids: CASSPPIFDGYTF.

CDR3 DNA: TGTGCCAGCAGCCTCCGGGACTACGGCGATGAGCAGTTCTTC. Protein sequence: CASSLRDYGDEQFF. The chain joins TRBV3-1 to TRBJ2-1; 7 bases align to TRBD2. The CDR3 runs 14 residues. Germline loops: CDR1 LGHDT, CDR2 YNNKEL (reference sequence). V lost 4 bases, J lost 8 bases, and 8 bases stayed unmatched.

A few counts support this clonotype. The chain employs TRBV29-1 and TRBJ2-5; a weak D match, TRBD2 (5 bases). CDR1 is SQVTM and CDR2 is ANQGSEA in the germline V gene. V lost 2 bases, J lost 5 bases, and 12 bases lay in between. This CDR3 is built from 13 residues. The CDR3 region is CSVETPGWETQYF. The CDR3 coding sequence is TGCAGCGTTGAAACCCCGGGGTGGGAGACCCAGTACTTC.

This clonotype has at least ten counts. J is TRBJ2-7 and V is TRBV9; TRBD1 is a possible D gene (7 bases). Per the germline V gene, CDR1 is SGDLS and CDR2 is YYNGEE. The CDR3 covers 14 residues. V gave up 3 bases and J gave up 3 bases, with 13 bases separating them. The CDR3, as DNA: TGTGCCAGCAGCGCCGGGGGACAGATCTACGAGCAGTACTTC. Translated, it gives CASSAGGQIYEQYF. Full variable domain (missing parts from reference TRBV9 and TRBJ2-7): DSGVTQTPKHLITATGQRVTLRCSPRSGDLSVYWYQQSLDQGLQFLIQYYNGEERAKGNILERFSAQQFPDLHSELNLSSLELGDSALYFCASSAGGQIYEQYFGPGTRLTVT.

The chain joins TRBV6-2 or TRBV6-3 to TRBJ1-5; perhaps TRBD1 as D (6 bases). Trimming took off 5 bases at V and 2 bases at J, with 22 bases between the two ends. CDR3 size: 18 residues. Looked up from germline, CDR1 is MNHEY and CDR2 is SVGEGT. In DNA form, the CDR3 reads TGTGCCAGCAGTCCGAACCTGACAGGTTTTCTACGCAATCAGCCCCAGCATTTT. This sequence encodes CASSPNLTGFLRNQPQHF.

The DNA of the CDR3 is TGCGCCAGCAGCTTGGAGGGACAGGGATTTTACGAGCAGTACTTC. Its translation: CASSLEGQGFYEQYF. J is TRBJ2-4 and V is TRBV5-1, with TRBD1 matching over 9 bases. TRBJ2-7 explains the end of the DNA better; the J call may be wrong. Germline V gene sequence: CDR1 SGHRS, CDR2 YFSETQ. The CDR3 runs 15 residues.

This clonotype was recorded many times. The CDR3 nucleotides are TGCAGCGTTGAAGATCAACAGGTCAAGACCTACGAGCAGTACTTC. Its protein is CSVEDQQVKTYEQYF. The chain employs TRBV29-1 and TRBJ2-7; D possibly corresponds to TRBD1 (5 bases). The germline gives CDR1 SQVTM, CDR2 ANQGSEA. The CDR3 loop spans 15 amino acids. Trimming stripped 0 bases from V and 2 bases from J, with 14 bases between.

The V gene is TRBV5-1, the J gene TRBJ2-3; 7 nucleotides line up with TRBD2. The V gene end was trimmed by 0 bases and the J gene end by 0 bases; junction bases not matched to a gene: 7. From germline, CDR1 is SGHRS and CDR2 YFSETQ. The CDR3 extends over 17 amino acids. The CDR3 is CASSLATSSGSTDTQYF. The CDR3, as DNA: TGCGCCAGCAGCTTGGCTACCTCTAGCGGTAGCACAGATACGCAGTATTTT.

The chain carries TRBV15 and TRBJ2-3; 8 bases fit TRBD2. The CDR3 has 16 residues. CDR1 LNHNV and CDR2 YYDKDF come from the germline V gene (reference sequence). V lost 1 base and J lost 0; bases outside the gene matches: 3. As DNA, the CDR3 is TGTGCCACCAGCAGAGTTGTAGCGGGGAGCACAGATACGCAGTATTTT. This sequence encodes CATSRVVAGSTDTQYF.